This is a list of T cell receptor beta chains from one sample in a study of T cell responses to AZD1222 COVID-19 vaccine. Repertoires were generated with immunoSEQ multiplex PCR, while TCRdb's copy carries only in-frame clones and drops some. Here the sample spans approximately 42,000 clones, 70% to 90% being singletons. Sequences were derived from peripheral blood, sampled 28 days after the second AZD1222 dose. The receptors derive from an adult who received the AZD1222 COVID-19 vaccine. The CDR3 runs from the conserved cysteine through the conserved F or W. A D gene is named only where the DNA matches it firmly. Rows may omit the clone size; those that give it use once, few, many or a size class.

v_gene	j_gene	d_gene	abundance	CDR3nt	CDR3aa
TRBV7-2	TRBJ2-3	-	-	TGTGCCAGCAGCCCGACGACGAGCACAGATACGCAGTATTTT	CASSPTTSTDTQYF
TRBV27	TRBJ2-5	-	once	TGTGCCAGCAGTTCAAGGCTGAGGGGGCAAGAGACCCAGTACTTC	CASSSRLRGQETQYF
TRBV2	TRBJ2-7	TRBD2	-	TGTGCCAGACTGGGACTAGCGGGGGACGAGCAGTACTTC	CARLGLAGDEQYF
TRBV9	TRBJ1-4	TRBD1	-	TGTGCCAGCAGCGCAGGGGGGCGAGAGGTTAATGAAAAACTGTTTTTT	CASSAGGREVNEKLFF
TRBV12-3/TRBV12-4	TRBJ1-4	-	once	TGTGCCAGCAGTTTGAGTGAAAAACTGTTTTTT	CASSLSEKLFF
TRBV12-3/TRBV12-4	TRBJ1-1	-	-	TGTGCCAGCACCGGGGTCGAGGCGGGCAAAGCTTTCTTT	CASTGVEAGKAFF
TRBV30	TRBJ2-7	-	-	TGTGCCTGGAGTAGTTCGGCCGGTTGGTACGAGCAGTACTTC	CAWSSSAGWYEQYF
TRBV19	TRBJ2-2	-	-	TGTGCCAGTAGTAGGGGGGGCATCCGCATCAGGGAGCTGTTTTTT	CASSRGGIRIRELFF
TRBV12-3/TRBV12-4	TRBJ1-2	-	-	TGTGCCAGCAGTTTTGCCAGAATCTATGGCTACACCTTC	CASSFARIYGYTF
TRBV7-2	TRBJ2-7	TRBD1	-	TGTGCCAGCAGCTTGGGACAGGGACACGACGAGCAGTACTTC	CASSLGQGHDEQYF
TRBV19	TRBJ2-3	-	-	TGTGCCAGTAGTCCGGGACTTCTTGCAGATACGCAGTATTTT	CASSPGLLADTQYF
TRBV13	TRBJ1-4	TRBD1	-	TGTGCCAGCAGCTTAGGGGGGACAGGAGAAAAACTGTTTTTT	CASSLGGTGEKLFF
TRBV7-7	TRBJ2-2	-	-	TGTGCCAGCACCCCTACCGGCACCGGGGAGCTGTTTTTT	CASTPTGTGELFF
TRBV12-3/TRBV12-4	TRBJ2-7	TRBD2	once	TGTGCCAGCCGACTAGCGGGAGCCTACGAGCAGTACTTC	CASRLAGAYEQYF
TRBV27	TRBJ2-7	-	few	TGTGCCAGCAGTCGACAGTTATCGGGCTACGAGCAGTACTTC	CASSRQLSGYEQYF
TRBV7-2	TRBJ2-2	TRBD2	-	TGTGCCAGCAGCTTAGGCGCTCTAGCGGGGGGGCTTGTCGCCGGGGAGCTGTTTTTT	CASSLGALAGGLVAGELFF
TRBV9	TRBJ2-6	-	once	TGTGCCAGCAGCGTAGGGACGGCTACCATCTCTGGGGCCAACGTCCTGACTTTC	CASSVGTATISGANVLTF
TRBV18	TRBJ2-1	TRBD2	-	TGTGCCAGCTCAAGGACTAGCGGGGAGACCTACAATGAGCAGTTCTTC	CASSRTSGETYNEQFF
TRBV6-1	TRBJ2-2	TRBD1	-	TGTGCCAGCAGTGAAGGAGGGGGCGGGTGGAGCACCGGGGAGCTGTTTTTT	CASSEGGGGWSTGELFF
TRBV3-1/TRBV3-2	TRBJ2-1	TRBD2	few	TGTGCCAGCAGCCCCCGGGGGACTAGGGAGGACAATGAGCAGTTCTTC	CASSPRGTREDNEQFF
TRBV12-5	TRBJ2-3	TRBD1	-	TGTGCTAGTGGCTCTAGACGGACAGGTGCAGATACGCAGTATTTT	CASGSRRTGADTQYF
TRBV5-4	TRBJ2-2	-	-	TGTGCCAGCAGCTCCGACACGACCACCGGGGAGCTGTTTTTT	CASSSDTTTGELFF